The 10 T cell receptor beta chains below come from one sample, sequenced in a study of immune heterogeneity within non-small cell lung tumors. A first 10-cycle multiplex round used 32 V-gene and 13 J-gene primers on TCR beta CDR3. MiXCR, applied by TCRdb to the multiplex PCR reads, yields one record per CDR3 protein. This table has 8,500 to 13,000 distinct CDR3 sequences, 25% to 30% appearing once. Template material for each sample was roughly 600 ng of bulk tumor genomic DNA. Collection of several biopsies per primary tumor, spaced far apart, took place during surgery. The cohort was untreated, with newly diagnosed non-small cell lung cancer undergoing curative surgery. Material for sequencing was lung tumor tissue. The receptors derive from a man over 45 with non-small cell lung cancer.

This clonotype is termed medium-sized. This chain joins TRBV27 and TRBJ2-3; D is undetermined. With 3 bases removed from V and 2 bases from J, the gap between germline ends came to 9 bases. Germline V gives CDR1 MNHEY, CDR2 SMNVEV (reference sequence). CDR3 size: 14 residues. The CDR3 loop reads CASSLSPNTDTQYF. The CDR3 nucleotides read TGTGCCAGCAGTTTGTCGCCGAACACAGATACGCAGTATTTT.

This clonotype was detected many times. This chain uses TRBV3-1 with TRBJ2-1; D gene unclear. CDR3 size: 16 residues. V lost 0 bases, J lost 4 bases, and 13 bases lay in between. Germline V gene sequence: CDR1 LGHDT, CDR2 YNNKEL (reference sequence). CDR3 DNA: TGTGCCAGCAGCCAAGACAACTACCCACCTTACAATGAGCAGTTCTTC. Residues: CASSQDNYPPYNEQFF.

The chain couples TRBV7-9 to TRBJ1-2; 9 positions agree with TRBD1. The germline V gene encodes CDR1 SEHNR and CDR2 FQNEAQ (reference sequence). The CDR3 loop spans 14 amino acids. V shed 3 bases and J 3 bases; nucleotides not matched to a gene: 2. CDR3 loop: CASSFTGGDYGYTF. The CDR3 DNA reads as TGTGCCAGCAGCTTTACAGGGGGCGACTATGGCTACACCTTC.

This clonotype was counted between two and nine times. This sequence may be a read error, since a much larger clone differs from it by one base. The chain combines TRBV6-1 with TRBJ1-5, with a possible D match to TRBD1 (5 bases). CDR1 is MNHNS, CDR2 SASEGT, per germline. This CDR3 has 16 amino acids. V lost 10 bases to trimming and J lost 0 bases, with 19 bases between them. As DNA, the CDR3 is TGTGCCATCAGGCCCCAGGGAAGCTATAGCAATCAGCCCCAGCATTTT. It yields the protein CAIRPQGSYSNQPQHF.

This clonotype appeared many times. This chain connects TRBV4-1 to TRBJ1-2; 8 bases are a match to TRBD1. Germline V lookup: CDR1 MGHRA, CDR2 YSYEKL. The CDR3 runs 12 residues. V lost 4 bases to trimming and J lost 8 bases; unmatched junction nucleotides: 3. DNA for the CDR3: TGCGCCAGCAGCCGGACAGGGAACGGCTACACCTTC. Translation: CASSRTGNGYTF.

This chain uses TRBV7-2 with TRBJ2-7; 9 bases are shared with TRBD1. CDR1 is SGHTA, CDR2 FQGNSA, per germline. The V gene end was trimmed by 6 bases and the J gene end by 5 bases; junction bases not matched to a gene: 8. The CDR3 runs to 14 residues. This chain's CDR3 is CASRPGQGHDEQYF. DNA of the CDR3: TGTGCCAGCAGGCCGGGACAGGGACATGACGAGCAGTACTTC.

This clonotype was found many times. The rearrangement links TRBV6-1 to TRBJ1-5; D gene unclear. This CDR3 spans 14 amino acids. The germline V gene encodes CDR1 MNHNS and CDR2 SASEGT. V was pared by 4 bases and J by 5 bases, with 12 bases between. This chain's CDR3 is CASSAGQDYQPQHF. The DNA of the CDR3 is TGTGCCAGCAGTGCGGGCCAGGATTATCAGCCCCAGCATTTT.

The chain combines TRBV7-8 with TRBJ2-2; D unclear. The CDR3 contains 16 residues. V lost 2 bases to trimming and J lost 1 base, with 11 bases between them. Germline V gene data show CDR1 as SGHVS and CDR2 as FQNEAQ. The CDR3 bases are TGTGCCAGCAGCTTACAGCTCCCAGGGAACACCGGGGAGCTGTTTTTT. Protein: CASSLQLPGNTGELFF. Full variable domain (missing parts from reference TRBV7-8 and TRBJ2-2): GAGVSQSPRYKVAKRGQDVALRCDPISGHVSLFWYQQALGQGPEFLTYFQNEAQLDKSGLPSDRFFAERPEGSVSTLKIQRTQQEDSAVYLCASSLQLPGNTGELFFGEGSRLTVL.

This chain uses TRBV7-9 with TRBJ2-2, with D tentatively TRBD2 (7 bases). The germline V and J ends were trimmed by 2 bases and 0 bases, with 10 bases remaining between them. The germline V gene has CDR1 SEHNR and CDR2 FQNEAQ (reference sequence). CDR3 length: 16 residues. The chain's CDR3 is CASSLRGGPNTGELFF. The CDR3 DNA follows: TGTGCCAGCAGCTTAAGGGGGGGGCCGAACACCGGGGAGCTGTTTTTT. The whole variable domain, filled in from reference TRBV7-9 and TRBJ2-2, reads DTGVSQNPRHKITKRGQNVTFRCDPISEHNRLYWYRQTLGQGPEFLTYFQNEAQLEKSRLLSDRFSAERPKGSFSTLEIQRTEQGDSAMYLCASSLRGGPNTGELFFGEGSRLTVL.

In this sample, this clonotype turned up a few times. The rearrangement joins TRBV20-1 to TRBJ2-2; 8 bases match TRBD2. Unmatched junction bases numbered 12, after V lost 6 bases and J lost 6 bases. From germline, CDR1 is DFQATT and CDR2 SNEGSKA (reference sequence). This CDR3 is 15 amino acids long. As DNA, the CDR3 is TGCAGTGCCAGGAGCGGGAGAAATCCCGCCGGGGAGCTGTTTTTT. This translates into CSARSGRNPAGELFF.